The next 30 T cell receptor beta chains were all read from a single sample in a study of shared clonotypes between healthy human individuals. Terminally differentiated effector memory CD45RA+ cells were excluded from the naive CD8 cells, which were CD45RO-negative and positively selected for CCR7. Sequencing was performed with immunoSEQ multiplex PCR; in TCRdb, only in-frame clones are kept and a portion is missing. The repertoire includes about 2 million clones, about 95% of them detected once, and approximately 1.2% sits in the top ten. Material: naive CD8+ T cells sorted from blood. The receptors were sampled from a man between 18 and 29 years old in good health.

CDR3 nucleotide sequence: TGTGCCAGCAGCTTGGAACTTGGGGGTTTTGGCTACACCTTC. The encoded protein is CASSLELGGFGYTF. This sequence joins TRBV5-4 and TRBJ1-2; D is perhaps TRBD1 (5 bases). The CDR3 consists of 14 residues. Per germline, CDR1 SGHNT and CDR2 YYREEE (reference sequence). V dropped 0 bases and J dropped 7 bases, with 13 bases sitting between them.

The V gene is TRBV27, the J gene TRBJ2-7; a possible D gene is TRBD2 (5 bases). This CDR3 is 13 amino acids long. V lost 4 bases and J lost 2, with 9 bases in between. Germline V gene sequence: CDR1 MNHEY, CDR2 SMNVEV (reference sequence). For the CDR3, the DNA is TGTGCCAGCAGTTATCCCGGGGCCTACGAGCAGTACTTC. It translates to CASSYPGAYEQYF.

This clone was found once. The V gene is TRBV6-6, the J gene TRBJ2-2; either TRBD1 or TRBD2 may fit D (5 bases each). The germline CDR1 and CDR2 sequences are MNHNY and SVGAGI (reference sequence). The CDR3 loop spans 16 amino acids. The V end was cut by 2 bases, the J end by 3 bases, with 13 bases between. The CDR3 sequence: CASSYLRDLYTGELFF. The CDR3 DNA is TGTGCCAGCAGTTACCTAAGGGACCTCTACACCGGGGAGCTGTTTTTT.

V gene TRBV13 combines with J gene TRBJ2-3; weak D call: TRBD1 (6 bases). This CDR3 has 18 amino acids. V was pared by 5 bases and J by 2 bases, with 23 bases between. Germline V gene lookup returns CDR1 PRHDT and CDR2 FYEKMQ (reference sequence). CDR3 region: CASSPGASGTKDTDTQYF. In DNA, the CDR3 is TGTGCCAGCAGCCCAGGGGCCTCGGGGACAAAGGACACAGATACGCAGTATTTT.

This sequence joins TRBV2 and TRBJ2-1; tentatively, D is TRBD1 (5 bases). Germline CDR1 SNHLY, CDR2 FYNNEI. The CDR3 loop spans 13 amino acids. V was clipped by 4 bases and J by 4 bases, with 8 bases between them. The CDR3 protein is CASSVQGYNEQFF. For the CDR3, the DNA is TGTGCCAGCAGTGTGCAGGGATACAATGAGCAGTTCTTC.

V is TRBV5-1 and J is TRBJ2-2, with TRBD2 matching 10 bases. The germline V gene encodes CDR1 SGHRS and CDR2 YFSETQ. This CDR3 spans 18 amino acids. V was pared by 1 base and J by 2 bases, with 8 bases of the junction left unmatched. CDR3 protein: CASSLLLAGTINTGELFF. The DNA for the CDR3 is TGCGCCAGCAGCTTGTTACTAGCGGGAACCATAAACACCGGGGAGCTGTTTTTT.

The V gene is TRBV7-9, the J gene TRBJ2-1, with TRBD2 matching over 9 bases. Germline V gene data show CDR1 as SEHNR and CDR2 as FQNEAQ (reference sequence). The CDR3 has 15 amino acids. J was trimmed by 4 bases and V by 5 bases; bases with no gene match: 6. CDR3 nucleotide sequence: TGTGCCAGCAGCGTTGCTAGCGGGATATACAATGAGCAGTTCTTC. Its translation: CASSVASGIYNEQFF.

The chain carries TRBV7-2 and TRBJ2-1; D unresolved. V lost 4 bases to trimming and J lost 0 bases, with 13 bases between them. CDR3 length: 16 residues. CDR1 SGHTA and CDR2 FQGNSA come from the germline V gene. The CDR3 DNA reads TGTGCCAGCAGCTCTCCCGGAGCCGGCTCCTACAATGAGCAGTTCTTC. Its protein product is CASSSPGAGSYNEQFF.

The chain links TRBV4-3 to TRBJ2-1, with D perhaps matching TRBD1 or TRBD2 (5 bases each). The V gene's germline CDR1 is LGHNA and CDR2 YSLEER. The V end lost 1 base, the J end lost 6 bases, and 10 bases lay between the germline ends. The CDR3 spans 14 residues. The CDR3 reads CASSQAGTSNEQFF. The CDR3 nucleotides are TGCGCCAGCAGCCAAGCTGGGACCAGCAATGAGCAGTTCTTC.

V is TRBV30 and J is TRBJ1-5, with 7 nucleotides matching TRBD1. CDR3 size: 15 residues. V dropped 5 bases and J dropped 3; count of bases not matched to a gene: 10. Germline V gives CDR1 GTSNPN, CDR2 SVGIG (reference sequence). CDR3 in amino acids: CAWSKGAGLNQPQHF. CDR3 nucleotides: TGTGCCTGGTCTAAGGGGGCAGGGCTCAATCAGCCCCAGCATTTT.

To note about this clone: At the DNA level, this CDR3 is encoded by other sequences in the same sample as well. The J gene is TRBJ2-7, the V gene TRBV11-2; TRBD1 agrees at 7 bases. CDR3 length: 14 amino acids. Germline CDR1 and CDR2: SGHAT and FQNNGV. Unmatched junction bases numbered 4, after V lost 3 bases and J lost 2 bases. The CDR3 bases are TGTGCCAGCAGCTTCAACAGGGGAGCCTACGAGCAGTACTTC. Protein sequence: CASSFNRGAYEQYF.

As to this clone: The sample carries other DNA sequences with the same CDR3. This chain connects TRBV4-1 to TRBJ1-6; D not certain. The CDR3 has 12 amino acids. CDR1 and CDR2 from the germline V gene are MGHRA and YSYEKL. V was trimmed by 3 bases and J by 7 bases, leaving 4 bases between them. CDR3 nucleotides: TGCGCCAGCAGCCAGGGAAATTCACCCCTCCACTTT. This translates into CASSQGNSPLHF.

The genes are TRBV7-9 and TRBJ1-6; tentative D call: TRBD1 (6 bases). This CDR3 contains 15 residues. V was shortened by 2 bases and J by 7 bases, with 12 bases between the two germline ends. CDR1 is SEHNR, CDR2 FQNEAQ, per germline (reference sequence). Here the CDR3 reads CASSLKSGTNSPLHF. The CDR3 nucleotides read TGTGCCAGCAGCTTAAAATCTGGGACAAATTCACCCCTCCACTTT.

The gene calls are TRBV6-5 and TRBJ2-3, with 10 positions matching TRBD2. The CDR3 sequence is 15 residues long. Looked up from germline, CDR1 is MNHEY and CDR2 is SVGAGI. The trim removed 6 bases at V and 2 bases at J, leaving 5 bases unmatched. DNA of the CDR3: TGTGCCAGCAGCGAACTAGCGGGGCCCACAGATACGCAGTATTTT. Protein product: CASSELAGPTDTQYF.

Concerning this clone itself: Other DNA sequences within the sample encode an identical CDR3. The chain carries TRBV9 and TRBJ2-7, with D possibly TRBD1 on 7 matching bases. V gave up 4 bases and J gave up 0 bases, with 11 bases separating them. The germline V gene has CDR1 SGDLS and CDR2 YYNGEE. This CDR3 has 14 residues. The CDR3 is CASSPGGLSYEQYF. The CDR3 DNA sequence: TGTGCCAGCAGCCCAGGGGGACTCTCCTACGAGCAGTACTTC.

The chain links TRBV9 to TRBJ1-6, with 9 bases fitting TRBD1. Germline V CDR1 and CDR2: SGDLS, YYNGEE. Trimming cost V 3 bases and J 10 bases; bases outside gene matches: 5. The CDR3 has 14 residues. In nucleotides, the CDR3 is TGTGCCAGCAGCGCAACAGGGGGCGAATCACCCCTCCACTTT. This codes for CASSATGGESPLHF.

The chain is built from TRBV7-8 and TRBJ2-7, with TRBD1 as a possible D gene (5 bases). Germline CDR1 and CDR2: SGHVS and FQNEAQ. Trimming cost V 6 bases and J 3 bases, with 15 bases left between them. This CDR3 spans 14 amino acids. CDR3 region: CASRNTGALYEQYF. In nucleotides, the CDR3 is TGTGCCAGCAGAAATACAGGTGCCCTCTACGAGCAGTACTTC.

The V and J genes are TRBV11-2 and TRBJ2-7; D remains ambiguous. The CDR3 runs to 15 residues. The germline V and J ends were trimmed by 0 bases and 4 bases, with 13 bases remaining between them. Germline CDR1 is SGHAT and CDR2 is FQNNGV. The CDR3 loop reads CASSLDEIGPYEQYF. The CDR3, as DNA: TGTGCCAGCAGCTTAGATGAGATAGGACCTTACGAGCAGTACTTC.

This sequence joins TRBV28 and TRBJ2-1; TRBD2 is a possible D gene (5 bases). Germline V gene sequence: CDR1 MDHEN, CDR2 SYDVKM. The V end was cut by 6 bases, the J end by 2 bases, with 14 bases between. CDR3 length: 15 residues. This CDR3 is CASSSLTITYNEQFF. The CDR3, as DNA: TGTGCCAGCAGCTCGCTGACTATTACCTACAATGAGCAGTTCTTC.

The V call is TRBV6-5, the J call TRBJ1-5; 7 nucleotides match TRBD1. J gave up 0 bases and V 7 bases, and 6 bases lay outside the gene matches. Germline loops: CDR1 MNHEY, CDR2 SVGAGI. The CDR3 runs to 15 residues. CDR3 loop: CASKGDSYSNQPQHF. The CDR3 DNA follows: TGTGCCAGCAAGGGGGACAGTTATAGCAATCAGCCCCAGCATTTT.

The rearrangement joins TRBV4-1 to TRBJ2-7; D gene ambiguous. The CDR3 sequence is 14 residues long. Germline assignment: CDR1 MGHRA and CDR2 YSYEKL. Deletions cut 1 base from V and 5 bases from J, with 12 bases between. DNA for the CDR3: TGCGCCAGCAGCCAAGGACCGTTGGTTAACGAGCAGTACTTC. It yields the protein CASSQGPLVNEQYF.

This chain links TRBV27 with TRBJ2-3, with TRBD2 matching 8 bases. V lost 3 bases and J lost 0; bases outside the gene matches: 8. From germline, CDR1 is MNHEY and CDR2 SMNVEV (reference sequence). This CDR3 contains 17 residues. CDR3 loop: CASSFVAGGLSTDTQYF. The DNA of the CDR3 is TGTGCCAGCAGTTTTGTCGCGGGGGGTCTTAGCACAGATACGCAGTATTTT.

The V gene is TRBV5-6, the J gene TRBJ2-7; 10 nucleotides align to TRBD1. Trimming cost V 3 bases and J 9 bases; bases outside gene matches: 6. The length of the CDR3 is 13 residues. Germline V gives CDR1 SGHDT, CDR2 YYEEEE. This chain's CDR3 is CASSWGQGFGQYF. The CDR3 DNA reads TGTGCCAGCAGCTGGGGACAGGGGTTTGGGCAGTACTTC.

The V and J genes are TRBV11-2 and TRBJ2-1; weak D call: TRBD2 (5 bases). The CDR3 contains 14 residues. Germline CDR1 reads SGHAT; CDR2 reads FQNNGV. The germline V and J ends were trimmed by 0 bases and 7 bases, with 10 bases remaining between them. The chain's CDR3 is CASSLDSGLNEQFF. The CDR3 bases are TGTGCCAGCAGCTTAGATTCGGGGTTGAATGAGCAGTTCTTC.

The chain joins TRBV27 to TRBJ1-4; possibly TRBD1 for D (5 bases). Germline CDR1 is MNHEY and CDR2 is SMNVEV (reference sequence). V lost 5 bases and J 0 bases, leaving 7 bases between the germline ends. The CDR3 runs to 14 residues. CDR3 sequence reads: CASSRRATNEKLFF. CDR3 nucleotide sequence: TGTGCCAGCAGTCGCAGGGCAACTAATGAAAAACTGTTTTTT.

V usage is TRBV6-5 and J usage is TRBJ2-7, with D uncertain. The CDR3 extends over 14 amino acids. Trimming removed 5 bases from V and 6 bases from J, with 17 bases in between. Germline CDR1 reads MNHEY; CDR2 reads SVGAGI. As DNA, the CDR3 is TGTGCCAGCAGTAGCGCTTGGGAAGGTGTCGAGCAGTACTTC. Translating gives CASSSAWEGVEQYF.

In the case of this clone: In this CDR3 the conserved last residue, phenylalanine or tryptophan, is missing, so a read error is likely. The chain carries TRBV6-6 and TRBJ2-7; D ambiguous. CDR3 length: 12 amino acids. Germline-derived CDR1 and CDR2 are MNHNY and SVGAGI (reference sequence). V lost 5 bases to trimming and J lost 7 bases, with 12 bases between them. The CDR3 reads CASSLTIREQYL. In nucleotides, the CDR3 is TGTGCCAGCAGTCTCACTATACGGGAGCAGTACCTC.

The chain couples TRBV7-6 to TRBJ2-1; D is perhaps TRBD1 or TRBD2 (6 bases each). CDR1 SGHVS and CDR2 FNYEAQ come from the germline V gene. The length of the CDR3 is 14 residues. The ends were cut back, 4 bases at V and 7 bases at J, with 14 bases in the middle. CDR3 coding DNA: TGTGCCAGCAGCTCGAACAGGGACTTAAATGAGCAGTTCTTC. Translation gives CASSSNRDLNEQFF. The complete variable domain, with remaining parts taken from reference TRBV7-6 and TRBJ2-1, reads GAGVSQSPRYKVTKRGQDVALRCDPISGHVSLYWYRQALGQGPEFLTYFNYEAQQDKSGLPNDRFSAERPEGSISTLTIQRTEQRDSAMYRCASSSNRDLNEQFFGPGTRLTVL.

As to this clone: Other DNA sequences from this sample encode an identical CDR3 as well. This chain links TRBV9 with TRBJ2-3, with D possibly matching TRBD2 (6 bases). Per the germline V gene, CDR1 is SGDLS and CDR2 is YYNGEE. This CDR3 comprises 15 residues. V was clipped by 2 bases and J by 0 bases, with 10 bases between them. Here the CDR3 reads CASSVGTSSTDTQYF. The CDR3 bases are TGTGCCAGCAGCGTCGGGACTTCTAGCACAGATACGCAGTATTTT.

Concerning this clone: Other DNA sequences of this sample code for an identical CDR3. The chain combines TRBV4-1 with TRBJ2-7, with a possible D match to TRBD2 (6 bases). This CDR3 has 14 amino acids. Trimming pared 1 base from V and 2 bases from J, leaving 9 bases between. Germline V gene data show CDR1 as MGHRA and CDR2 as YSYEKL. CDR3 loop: CASSQVRGTYEQYF. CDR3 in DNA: TGCGCCAGCAGCCAAGTTCGGGGGACCTACGAGCAGTACTTC.